What follows are 25 T cell receptor beta chains derived from one specimen sequenced in a study of identical twins. One entry per CDR3 protein, called by TCRdb with MiXCR from the 5' RACE reads. The sample gives some 590,000 distinct CDR3 sequences, around a tenth of which show up once; roughly 3% is in the top ten. This sample also appeared in a second study, on yellow fever vaccine responses in identical twins.

Sequencing input: PBMCs. The receptors originated from a woman aged 18 to 35 in good health.

In its sample, this clonotype was seen a few times. This rearrangement joins TRBV7-9 to TRBJ2-7, with 8 bases identical to TRBD1. CDR1 and CDR2 from the germline V gene are SEHNR and FQNEAQ (reference sequence). There are 15 residues in the CDR3. V dropped 4 bases and J dropped 7; count of bases not matched to a gene: 12. This CDR3 reads CASSSAGGLGREQYF. For the CDR3, the DNA is TGTGCCAGCAGCTCTGCAGGGGGCCTTGGGAGGGAGCAGTACTTC.

The gene calls are TRBV10-1 and TRBJ1-1; 10 bases map to TRBD1. The CDR3 is 13 residues long. Germline V gene sequence: CDR1 WNHNN, CDR2 SYGVQD (reference sequence). J gave up 6 bases and V 9 bases, and 7 bases lay outside the gene matches. CDR3 sequence reads: CARDGQGEPEAFF. The DNA for the CDR3 is TGCGCCAGAGACGGACAGGGGGAACCTGAAGCTTTCTTT.

The V and J genes are TRBV20-1 and TRBJ2-3; possibly TRBD2 for D (6 bases). The germline V gene encodes CDR1 DFQATT and CDR2 SNEGSKA (reference sequence). The CDR3 length is 14 residues. Deletions cut 4 bases from V and 1 base from J, with 12 bases between. DNA for the CDR3: TGCAGTGCTACTCCGGGCGGGGGCACAGATACGCAGTATTTT. This gives the protein CSATPGGGTDTQYF.

This clonotype occurred a few times. V is TRBV5-1 and J is TRBJ1-2; 12 positions match TRBD1. The germline CDR1 and CDR2 sequences are SGHRS and YFSETQ. The CDR3 covers 16 residues. V was pared by 0 bases and J by 7 bases, with 7 bases of the junction left unmatched. The CDR3 DNA reads as TGCGCCAGCAGCTTGGCCGGCGGGACAGGGGGCGGTGGCTACACCTTC. Its protein is CASSLAGGTGGGGYTF.

The J gene is TRBJ1-1, the V gene TRBV10-3, with D perhaps matching TRBD1 (5 bases). Germline V gives CDR1 ENHRY, CDR2 SYGVKD. The CDR3 loop spans 15 amino acids. The V end lost 7 bases, the J end lost 0 bases, and 15 bases lay between the germline ends. The CDR3 DNA follows: TGTGCCATCAAGGACCAACAGGCTATGAACACTGAAGCTTTCTTT. Amino acid sequence: CAIKDQQAMNTEAFF.

The V call is TRBV20-1, the J call TRBJ2-7; D is perhaps TRBD2 (6 bases). Per the germline V gene, CDR1 is DFQATT and CDR2 is SNEGSKA (reference sequence). V was shortened by 0 bases and J by 5 bases, with 17 bases between the two germline ends. CDR3 size: 15 residues. DNA of the CDR3: TGCAGTGCTAGAGACGCTAGGCGGGGCGACGACGAGCAGTACTTC. Protein sequence: CSARDARRGDDEQYF.

This clonotype was picked up a small number of times. This chain links TRBV20-1 with TRBJ2-5; D may be TRBD2 (6 bases). V was pared by 0 bases and J by 5 bases, with 13 bases between. CDR1 is DFQATT, CDR2 SNEGSKA, per germline (reference sequence). The CDR3 has 14 residues. CDR3 residues: CSARDVRGLETQYF. For the CDR3, the DNA is TGCAGTGCTAGAGATGTTCGGGGGTTGGAGACCCAGTACTTC.

The V and J genes are TRBV2 and TRBJ2-4, with 7 bases identical to TRBD1. This CDR3 has 16 amino acids. Germline loops: CDR1 SNHLY, CDR2 FYNNEI. The J segment lost 0 bases and the V segment lost 4 bases, leaving 6 bases of the junction unmatched. In nucleotides, the CDR3 is TGTGCCAGCAGTGGTTTGGGACAGCTAGCCAAAAACATTCAGTACTTC. This encodes CASSGLGQLAKNIQYF.

The sample holds many counts of this clonotype. This sequence joins TRBV4-3 and TRBJ2-7, with D perhaps TRBD2 (7 bases). The CDR3 is 15 residues long. CDR1 and CDR2 (germline): LGHNA, YSLEER. V was cut by 0 bases and J by 2 bases, with 11 bases left in between. DNA of the CDR3: TGCGCCAGCAGCCAAGAAGGGGGGGGGACCTACGAGCAGTACTTC. It specifies CASSQEGGGTYEQYF.

This clonotype was counted only a few times. No DNA is shown, since the ends of the CDR3 on it are uncertain; the CDR3 is the one TCRdb lists. This rearrangement joins TRBV29-1 to TRBJ2-2; the DNA was not compared with TRBD1, the D call given in the table. The CDR3 contains 16 residues when both ends are counted. CDR1 and CDR2 from the germline V gene are SQVTM and ANQGSEA. The CDR3 here is CSVERGGQFGAGELFF.

In its sample, this clonotype was seen a few times. The chain employs TRBV7-9 and TRBJ2-5; D gene unclear. The CDR3 has 15 residues. V was cut by 0 bases and J by 5 bases, with 13 bases left in between. Germline V CDR1 and CDR2: SEHNR, FQNEAQ (reference sequence). The CDR3 here is CASSLASLALETQYF. As DNA, the CDR3 is TGTGCCAGCAGCTTAGCGTCATTGGCGTTGGAGACCCAGTACTTC.

This clonotype was observed at least ten times. V gene TRBV4-2 combines with J gene TRBJ2-1; 14 bases are shared with TRBD2. V lost 4 bases and J lost 0; bases outside the gene matches: 14. Looked up from germline, CDR1 is LGHNA and CDR2 is YNFKEQ. This CDR3 comprises 21 residues. The chain's CDR3 is CASSPAWTSGGFDSSYNEQFF. The CDR3 nucleotides are TGTGCCAGCAGCCCCGCGTGGACTAGCGGGGGGTTCGATAGCTCCTACAATGAGCAGTTCTTC.

This clonotype has more than one count but fewer than ten. J is TRBJ2-7 and V is TRBV4-3, with D maybe TRBD1 (5 bases). The CDR3 runs to 16 residues. From germline, CDR1 is LGHNA and CDR2 YSLEER. The V end was cut by 0 bases, the J end by 0 bases, with 12 bases between. The CDR3 here is CASSQDQGLSSYEQYF. For the CDR3, the DNA is TGCGCCAGCAGCCAAGATCAGGGATTAAGCTCCTACGAGCAGTACTTC.

Only a few counts were recorded for this clonotype. The chain links TRBV7-3 to TRBJ2-7; 9 bases map to TRBD1. Trimming cost V 8 bases and J 1 base; bases outside gene matches: 6. Germline CDR1 reads SGHTA; CDR2 reads FQGTGA. The CDR3 runs to 14 residues. The CDR3 nucleotides read TGTGCCAGCGGACCCGGGACAGGGTCCTACGAGCAGTACTTC. Translated, it gives CASGPGTGSYEQYF.

This clonotype was recorded at least ten times. This chain connects TRBV29-1 to TRBJ2-1; 7 bases map to TRBD1. CDR3 length: 12 residues. Germline V gene sequence: CDR1 SQVTM, CDR2 ANQGSEA. J was trimmed by 8 bases and V by 6 bases; bases with no gene match: 7. Here the CDR3 DNA reads TGCAGCGTAAACCCGGGACAGCATGAGCAGTTCTTC. Translation gives CSVNPGQHEQFF.

The V gene is TRBV6-2 or TRBV6-3, the J gene TRBJ2-3, with TRBD1 matching 7 bases. This CDR3 contains 16 residues. Germline CDR1 reads MNHEY; CDR2 reads SVGEGT. J gave up 5 bases and V 10 bases, and 18 bases lay outside the gene matches. The CDR3 reads CAMLVVRDPGGDTQYF. Written as DNA, the CDR3 is TGTGCCATGCTGGTCGTCCGGGACCCAGGGGGAGATACGCAGTATTTT.

This clonotype has a count of ten or more. CDR3 bases: TGTGCCAGCAGCTTGTTCGGCGGGAGATCGAACACCGGGGAGCTGTTTTTT. Translation: CASSLFGGRSNTGELFF. V usage is TRBV5-6 and J usage is TRBJ2-2; 7 bases match TRBD2. The V and J ends lost 1 base and 0 bases, in that order; junction bases with no gene match: 6. The CDR3 covers 17 residues. Germline V lookup: CDR1 SGHDT, CDR2 YYEEEE. Using reference TRBV5-6 and TRBJ2-2 for the parts outside the CDR3, the full variable domain is DAGVTQSPTHLIKTRGQQVTLRCSPKSGHDTVSWYQQALGQGPQFIFQYYEEEERQRGNFPDRFSGHQFPNYSSELNVNALLLGDSALYLCASSLFGGRSNTGELFFGEGSRLTVL.

This clonotype was recorded many times. This rearrangement joins TRBV7-6 to TRBJ2-7; 9 positions match TRBD2. V shed 1 base, J shed 0 bases, and the junction held 4 bases outside the gene matches. Per germline, CDR1 SGHVS and CDR2 FNYEAQ. The CDR3 extends over 16 amino acids. CDR3 sequence reads: CASSLGPSGDSYEQYF. Written as DNA, the CDR3 is TGTGCCAGCAGCTTAGGGCCTAGCGGGGACTCCTACGAGCAGTACTTC.

This clonotype was seen a few times. The chain uses TRBV9 and TRBJ2-5, with D unclear. CDR3 length: 13 residues. Germline CDR1 is SGDLS and CDR2 is YYNGEE. The V gene lost 0 bases and the J gene lost 4 bases, with 7 bases spanning the gap. DNA for the CDR3: TGTGCCAGCAGCGTAGGTTTATCAGAGACCCAGTACTTC. Amino acids: CASSVGLSETQYF.

This clonotype was detected ten times or more. The chain carries TRBV24-1 and TRBJ2-5; D gene ambiguous. Per the germline V gene, CDR1 is KGHDR and CDR2 is SFDVKD. Trimming removed 1 base at V and 3 bases at J, with 8 bases between. CDR3 length: 14 residues. In nucleotides, the CDR3 is TGTGCCACCAGTGATTTTACCACGGAAGAGACCCAGTACTTC. Translation: CATSDFTTEETQYF.

On this clonotype itself: A read error may be the cause here, since a much bigger clone is one base away. The CDR3 coding sequence is TGTGCCAGCAGCTCCCGGTTCGGGAGTACTAGCACAGATACGCAGTATTTT. This translates into CASSSRFGSTSTDTQYF. This chain uses TRBV7-2 with TRBJ2-3; TRBD2 is a possible D gene (6 bases). The CDR3 is 17 amino acids. Trimming pared 4 bases from V and 0 bases from J, leaving 17 bases between. CDR1 SGHTA and CDR2 FQGNSA come from the germline V gene.

This chain uses TRBV6-1 with TRBJ1-2, with D hard to call. V lost 5 bases to trimming and J lost 3 bases, with 13 bases between them. There are 14 residues in the CDR3. Germline V lookup: CDR1 MNHNS, CDR2 SASEGT. In DNA form, the CDR3 reads TGTGCCAGCAGTCCCGCCATGGATGACTATGGCTACACCTTC. Protein sequence: CASSPAMDDYGYTF.

The V and J genes are TRBV12-3 or TRBV12-4 and TRBJ2-1, with D hard to call. Deletions cut 3 bases from V and 3 bases from J, with 9 bases between. This CDR3 contains 14 residues. CDR3 sequence: CASSFRSFYNEQFF. DNA of the CDR3: TGTGCCAGCAGTTTTCGGTCTTTCTACAATGAGCAGTTCTTC.

This clonotype was detected many times. This chain connects TRBV4-3 to TRBJ2-1; 12 bases fit TRBD2. CDR1 is LGHNA and CDR2 is YSLEER in the germline V gene. V dropped 0 bases and J dropped 7; count of bases not matched to a gene: 10. CDR3 length equals 18 residues. CDR3 protein: CASSQDWASLAGGNEQFF. The CDR3 DNA is TGCGCCAGCAGCCAAGATTGGGCGAGCCTAGCGGGGGGGAATGAGCAGTTCTTC.

This clonotype showed up many times. The genes are TRBV12-3 or TRBV12-4 and TRBJ2-7; D is perhaps TRBD1 (6 bases). The V end lost 5 bases, the J end lost 2 bases, and 10 bases lay between the germline ends. The length of the CDR3 is 13 residues. In DNA, the CDR3 is TGTGCCAGCAGTACGACAGGCCCCTACGAGCAGTACTTC. Translated: CASSTTGPYEQYF.